Presented here are 10 T cell receptor beta chains from one specimen sequenced in a study of T cells expressing NK-cell markers. TCRdb re-called the 5' RACE reads; one entry per CDR3 protein, DNA not given. The repertoire table contains roughly 300,000 distinct CDR3 sequences. Sequences were obtained from blood T cells: a sorted CD56 or NKG2C T cell subset, CD4+ or CD8+ T cells, or bulk PBMC T cells (not recorded which). Receptors originate from a woman between 18 and 70 years old in good health.

The CDR3 reads CASSPSFQNTGELFF. This chain uses TRBV18 with TRBJ2-2. The CDR3 consists of 15 residues. From germline, CDR1 is KGHSH and CDR2 LQKENI.

The CDR3 is CASSQEQYNEQFF. J is TRBJ2-1 and V is TRBV4-1. From germline, CDR1 is MGHRA and CDR2 YSYEKL. The CDR3 totals 13 residues.

V usage is TRBV7-2 and J usage is TRBJ1-2; TCRdb reports TRBD1, a call that lacks DNA to check it against. The CDR3 is 13 amino acids. CDR1 SGHTA and CDR2 FQGNSA come from the germline V gene. The chain's CDR3 is CASSPGPGKGYTF.

The chain recombines TRBV20-1 with TRBJ2-3; TCRdb proposes TRBD1, but this gene call is untestable without DNA. The CDR3 length is 18 residues. The V gene's germline CDR1 is DFQATT and CDR2 SNEGSKA (reference sequence). CDR3 protein: CSARDLVGTGVLWDTQYF.

The chain is built from TRBV20-1 and TRBJ2-1; lacking DNA, the TRBD1 call made by TCRdb goes unchecked. There are 13 residues in the CDR3. Germline V gives CDR1 DFQATT, CDR2 SNEGSKA (reference sequence). CDR3 protein: CSAPDRGSREQFF.

This chain links TRBV12-3 or TRBV12-4 with TRBJ1-2. The length of the CDR3 is 13 residues. CDR3 loop: CASSYSRVPGYTF.

V is TRBV30 and J is TRBJ2-1; the D call from TCRdb, TRBD1, cannot be confirmed without DNA. The germline CDR1 and CDR2 sequences are GTSNPN and SVGIG (reference sequence). The CDR3 is 12 residues long. CDR3 in amino acids: CAWTSQGGEQFF.

This chain joins TRBV5-1 and TRBJ2-3; as DNA is missing, the TRBD2 call by TCRdb cannot be tested. CDR3 length equals 17 residues. The germline V gene encodes CDR1 SGHRS and CDR2 YFSETQ. CDR3 sequence reads: CASSTTVTSGGTDTQYF.

The chain employs TRBV29-1 and TRBJ2-1; the TCRdb D gene call, TRBD1, has no DNA to confirm it. From germline, CDR1 is SQVTM and CDR2 ANQGSEA. The CDR3 consists of 15 residues. The CDR3 loop is CSVSSGQGGFNEQFF.

The chain uses TRBV20-1 and TRBJ2-1; TCRdb returns TRBD2, unconfirmable since there is no DNA. The germline gives CDR1 DFQATT, CDR2 SNEGSKA (reference sequence). This CDR3 spans 15 amino acids. CDR3 in amino acids: CSARESSGRNFEQFF.